The 15 T cell receptor beta chains given below trace back to one sample, sequenced in a study of T-cell memory formation after mild COVID-19. One entry per CDR3 protein, called by TCRdb with MiXCR from the 5' RACE reads. The sample holds fewer than 550,000 distinct CDR3 sequences; roughly 20% are singletons and the top ten take around 8%. The sequencing input was PBMCs or a T cell subset sorted from them (not recorded which). Source of these receptors: an adult woman who had mild COVID-19 (a few samples of this study predate the infection). Cell type and time point are not known.

This clonotype occurred a few times. The chain carries TRBV7-8 and TRBJ2-1; D is ambiguous. With 2 bases removed from V and 12 bases from J, the gap between germline ends came to 14 bases. The germline V gene has CDR1 SGHVS and CDR2 FQNEAQ. The CDR3 covers 13 residues. The CDR3 DNA follows: TGTGCCAGCAGCTTATCAGTAGGGTCTGGGCAGTTCTTC. Encoded protein: CASSLSVGSGQFF.

This clonotype was seen more than once but under ten times. V is TRBV19 and J is TRBJ1-4; 7 positions match TRBD1. Germline V CDR1 and CDR2: LNHDA, SQIVND (reference sequence). J was trimmed by 8 bases and V by 3 bases; bases with no gene match: 12. This CDR3 spans 16 amino acids. This chain's CDR3 is CASSIAETGPEEKLFF. In nucleotides, the CDR3 is TGTGCCAGTAGTATTGCGGAGACAGGGCCCGAAGAAAAACTGTTTTTT.

V usage is TRBV2 and J usage is TRBJ2-3; no firm D call. Trimming removed 8 bases at V and 2 bases at J, with 11 bases between. This CDR3 region has 13 residues. Germline CDR1 SNHLY, CDR2 FYNNEI. The CDR3 is CASGETPTDTQYF. The DNA for the CDR3 is TGTGCCAGCGGCGAGACCCCCACAGATACGCAGTATTTT.

This clonotype was counted between two and nine times. This sequence joins TRBV7-9 and TRBJ2-5; 15 bases fit TRBD2. V gave up 5 bases and J gave up 1 base; unmatched junction bases: 2. CDR1 is SEHNR and CDR2 is FQNEAQ in the germline V gene (reference sequence). The CDR3 is 16 residues long. The CDR3: CASSTGLAGGQETQYF. CDR3 DNA: TGTGCCAGCAGCACGGGACTAGCGGGGGGCCAAGAGACCCAGTACTTC.

The gene calls are TRBV15 and TRBJ1-5; D gene unclear. The germline CDR1 and CDR2 sequences are LNHNV and YYDKDF (reference sequence). The V end was cut by 5 bases, the J end by 0 bases, with 5 bases between. The CDR3 covers 13 residues. The CDR3 nucleotides read TGTGCCACCAGCGCCCCTAGCAATCAGCCCCAGCATTTT. Amino acids: CATSAPSNQPQHF.

The genes are TRBV4-3 and TRBJ2-1; 9 bases align to TRBD2. The germline V gene encodes CDR1 LGHNA and CDR2 YSLEER. The V gene end was trimmed by 1 base and the J gene end by 8 bases; junction bases not matched to a gene: 6. This CDR3 has 15 amino acids. The CDR3 spells CASSQAGTSSDEQFF. The CDR3 region has the DNA TGCGCCAGCAGCCAAGCCGGGACTAGCAGCGATGAGCAGTTCTTC.

The chain is built from TRBV20-1 and TRBJ1-5; D possibly corresponds to TRBD1 (6 bases). The CDR3 has 13 residues. V lost 1 base to trimming and J lost 5 bases, with 9 bases between them. Germline loops: CDR1 DFQATT, CDR2 SNEGSKA (reference sequence). The CDR3 DNA follows: TGCAGTGCTAGAGGGGGGGCGCATCAGCCCCAGCATTTT. Translated, it gives CSARGGAHQPQHF.

This clonotype was observed a few times. This rearrangement joins TRBV29-1 to TRBJ2-7; D perhaps matches TRBD1 (5 bases). The germline V gene has CDR1 SQVTM and CDR2 ANQGSEA. This CDR3 spans 13 amino acids. Trimming removed 1 base from V and 4 bases from J, with 11 bases in between. CDR3 nucleotides: TGCAGCGTTGAAGTAGGGGATCGATACGAGCAGTACTTC. This translates into CSVEVGDRYEQYF.

V and J are TRBV4-1 and TRBJ1-1; D not resolved. V was clipped by 0 bases and J by 4 bases, with 9 bases between them. There are 14 residues in the CDR3. Germline CDR1 is MGHRA and CDR2 is YSYEKL. The CDR3 DNA sequence: TGCGCCAGCAGCCAAGAACCTGGGATCACTGAAGCTTTCTTT. Encoded protein: CASSQEPGITEAFF.

The chain recombines TRBV20-1 with TRBJ2-7; weak D call: TRBD2 (7 bases). The ends were cut back, 2 bases at V and 3 bases at J, with 14 bases in the middle. From germline, CDR1 is DFQATT and CDR2 SNEGSKA (reference sequence). The CDR3 is made up of 14 amino acids. CDR3 amino acids: CSARRRGGSYEQYF. As DNA, the CDR3 is TGCAGTGCTAGACGTAGGGGGGGAAGCTACGAGCAGTACTTC.

This clonotype was counted many times. The V and J genes are TRBV7-2 and TRBJ2-2, with D unresolved. The CDR3 is 13 amino acids. CDR1 is SGHTA, CDR2 FQGNSA, per germline. V was trimmed by 2 bases and J by 5 bases, leaving 6 bases between them. Here the CDR3 reads CASSLTTTGELFF. Here the CDR3 DNA reads TGTGCCAGCAGCTTAACTACAACCGGGGAGCTGTTTTTT.

This chain joins TRBV6-5 and TRBJ2-7; TRBD1 is a possible D gene (6 bases). This CDR3 comprises 15 residues. Germline V lookup: CDR1 MNHEY, CDR2 SVGAGI. V gave up 0 bases and J gave up 5 bases, with 14 bases separating them. Written as DNA, the CDR3 is TGTGCCAGCAGTTACTCGCAGGGGTTTGGCCACGAGCAGTACTTC. It encodes CASSYSQGFGHEQYF.

This clonotype came up a few times. The V call is TRBV20-1, the J call TRBJ2-3; tentative D call: TRBD1 (5 bases). V was pared by 6 bases and J by 0 bases, with 13 bases between. The CDR3 contains 14 residues. Germline CDR1 DFQATT, CDR2 SNEGSKA (reference sequence). CDR3 DNA sequence: TGCAGTGCGCCCAGACAGACTAGCACAGATACGCAGTATTTT. Protein sequence: CSAPRQTSTDTQYF.

For the CDR3, the DNA is TGTGCCAGCAGCCCCGGGACGGATAAGAACACTGAAGCTTTCTTT. This gives the protein CASSPGTDKNTEAFF. The J gene is TRBJ1-1, the V gene TRBV11-2; D is perhaps TRBD1 (5 bases). CDR1 and CDR2 from the germline V gene are SGHAT and FQNNGV. This CDR3 is built from 15 residues. The V end lost 5 bases, the J end lost 1 base, and 14 bases lay between the germline ends.

This clonotype has a count of ten or more. The chain has TRBV24-1 and TRBJ2-5; maybe TRBD1 (5 bases). The CDR3 is made up of 15 amino acids. The germline V gene has CDR1 KGHDR and CDR2 SFDVKD. Trimming cost V 1 base and J 6 bases, with 14 bases left between them. The CDR3 DNA sequence: TGTGCCACCAGTGATTTTGGCCAGGGTGGTAAGACCCAGTACTTC. This gives the protein CATSDFGQGGKTQYF.